This T cell receptor beta chain was recovered during a study of OX40 agonist ivuxolimab in advanced cancers. Study overall: The dose of intravenous ivuxolimab that patients received every 2 weeks ranged from 0.01 to 10 mg/kg. Study results and caveats: Within 6 weeks, CD4+ and CD8+ blood T cells expanded clonally at 0.1 to 3.0 mg/kg.

The method was immunoSEQ multiplex PCR; TCRdb's version includes in-frame clones alone and lacks a portion of them. The sample lists tens of thousands of clones; 70% to 90% were seen once. The CDR3 spans 14 residues. Unmatched junction bases numbered 2, after V lost 1 base and J lost 6 bases. Per germline, CDR1 LNHDA and CDR2 SQIVND (reference sequence). About this clone itself: The antigen remains undetermined.

Blood sampling was done at baseline, cycle 4 day 1, and cycle 7 day 1. The chain employs TRBV19 and TRBJ1-1; 10 bases are a match to TRBD1. The sequence was obtained from an adult with an advanced solid tumor such as melanoma, head and neck, liver or kidney cancer. Sequencing used CD4+ or CD8+ T cells sorted from blood, obtained in a trial of the OX40 agonist ivuxolimab. CDR3 coding DNA: TGTGCCAGTAGTATAGTGGGGACAGGGGCTGAAGCTTTCTTT. Translation: CASSIVGTGAEAFF.